This T cell receptor (beta chain) originates from a study of T-cell reconstitution after alpha-beta-depleted transplantation in children (dated by TCRdb to about 2016). About the study as a whole: T-cell immune reconstitution after TCRalphabeta/CD19-depleted allogeneic hematopoietic cell transplantation in children was quantitatively tracked in the study by means of TCR repertoire profiling.

As concerns this clonotype: Its antigen remains undetermined. Base quality data are lacking; no much larger clone is found one base away.

The library was prepared using PCR. Sequencing used an Illumina HiSeq 2500. TCR library preparation used molecular barcoding, with unique molecular identifiers applied to normalize quantification of the TCRbeta repertoire. TCRdb took the public reads, trimmed them with fastp at Q25, ran MiXCR for clone calling and kept in-frame beta chains. Entries that share a CDR3 protein sequence are merged under the most common genes and DNA. Within this sample are some 550,000 distinct CDR3 sequences, with roughly 18% of them counted one time only. The ten most abundant clones make up 2.5% to 3.5% of the sample. Compared with germline, V lacks 0 bases and J lacks 5 bases; bases without a gene match: 5. The CDR3 runs 14 residues from the cysteine to the phenylalanine. The DNA shown is the 42-base CDR3, in frame from base 1. For CDR1 and CDR2, the germline V gene lists SGHRS and YFSETQ.

The origin of this receptor is a human donor who donated a stem cell graft to a child with acute lymphoblastic leukemia. The chain is assembled from TRBV5-1 and TRBJ2-7, with TRBD1 identical over 7 junction bases. Sequenced material: PBMCs from the stem cell graft donor, taken from the stem cell graft. The DNA sequence is as follows: TGCGCCAGCAGCTTGGGACAGGGAACGGACGAGCAGTACTTC. Its protein product is CASSLGQGTDEQYF. The CDR3, completed at both ends by the reference TRBV5-1 and TRBJ2-7 genes, gives the full variable domain KAGVTQTPRYLIKTRGQQVTLSCSPISGHRSVSWYQQTPGQGLQFLFEYFSETQRNKGNFPGRFSGRQFSNSRSEMNVSTLELGDSALYLCASSLGQGTDEQYFGPGTRLTVT.